The clone carrying this T cell receptor beta chain was picked up a small number of times. The antigen remains undetermined. This sample stems from a study of read filtering for tumor transcriptome and immune sequencing. Germline V CDR1 and CDR2: ENHRY, SYGVKD. With 5 bases clipped from V and 5 bases from J, the junction kept 5 bases outside the gene matches. This CDR3 has 14 amino acids. Molecular barcoded adaptors covering alpha/delta and beta/gamma chains were used on around 400 ng RNA. Each CDR3 protein gets one entry after TCRdb re-called the reads with MiXCR. The sample holds 50,000 to 65,000 distinct CDR3 sequences, more than 9% seen once. Broader study findings: In IR-seq, single-read clonotypes were about 80% of clonotypes but around 3.5% of reads. Correlation between methods rose after single-read clonotypes were removed.

This clonotype was obtained from a donor at least 40 years old with multiple myeloma. The sequenced sample was a population of CD138-negative cells sorted from bone marrow. V is TRBV10-3 and J is TRBJ2-5; the match to TRBD2 covers 10 bases. The CDR3 reads CAISTSGGEETQYF. For the CDR3, the DNA is TGTGCCATCAGTACAAGCGGGGGGGAGGAGACCCAGTACTTC.